The 11 T cell receptor beta chains in this list originate from one sample, sequenced in a study of cytomegalovirus exposure and HLA in healthy donors. A multiplex PCR was run with 60 Vbeta primers and 13 Jbeta primers. The method was immunoSEQ multiplex PCR; TCRdb's version includes in-frame clones alone and lacks a portion of them. Among 200,000 to 300,000 clones listed, roughly 82% were seen once. The sequencing input was PBMCs. These receptors all stem from a woman in her thirties or forties in good health and CMV-seropositive.

The table lists this clone with a few counts. The chain is built from TRBV5-1 and TRBJ2-7, with 8 bases that match TRBD1. The CDR3 is 14 residues long. The germline V gene has CDR1 SGHRS and CDR2 YFSETQ. Losses at the gene ends were 3 bases for V and 2 bases for J; bases not matched to a gene: 4. The CDR3 nucleotides are TGCGCCAGCAGCTGGGACAGGCATCCCTACGAGCAGTACTTC. Translating it yields CASSWDRHPYEQYF.

The rearrangement links TRBV10-3 to TRBJ2-7, with 7 bases that match TRBD2. This CDR3 spans 16 amino acids. Trimming at V came to 0 bases and at J to 5 bases, leaving 10 bases not matched to a gene. CDR1 and CDR2 (germline): ENHRY, SYGVKD. As DNA, the CDR3 is TGTGCCATCAGTGAGTCGGCGAGCGGGATAAGCCACGAGCAGTACTTC. Amino acids: CAISESASGISHEQYF.

The chain is built from TRBV7-3 and TRBJ2-3; D is unclear. Trimming took 2 bases from V and 0 from J, leaving 15 bases between them. This CDR3 comprises 17 residues. Germline V lookup: CDR1 SGHTA, CDR2 FQGTGA. The CDR3 region is CASSLVPPPSSTDTQYF. As DNA, the CDR3 is TGTGCCAGCAGCTTAGTCCCCCCCCCGTCTAGCACAGATACGCAGTATTTT.

Details on this clone: One end of the junction does not line up with germline, which may come from a read error. The identical CDR3 is also encoded by other nucleotide sequences in the sample. This chain joins TRBV4-3 and TRBJ1-6, with 7 nucleotides matching TRBD1. CDR3 length: 17 residues. Germline V CDR1 and CDR2: LGHNA, YSLEER. The CDR3: CASSQDQGGEYNSPLHF. CDR3 nucleotide sequence: TGCGCCAGCAGCCAAGATCAAGGGGGCGAATATAATTCCCCCCTCCACTTT.

The CDR3 sequence: CASTGTGTAYEQYF. In DNA, the CDR3 is TGTGCCAGTACCGGGACAGGGACCGCCTACGAGCAGTACTTC. The rearrangement links TRBV19 to TRBJ2-7, with 9 nucleotides matching TRBD1. The CDR3 consists of 14 residues. The J segment lost 2 bases and the V segment lost 7 bases, leaving 6 bases of the junction unmatched. The germline gives CDR1 LNHDA, CDR2 SQIVND (reference sequence).

The rearrangement joins TRBV10-3 to TRBJ2-1; TRBD2 agrees at 10 bases. The CDR3 length is 14 residues. The ends lost 3 bases at V and 12 bases at J; junction bases unmatched: 8. Germline assignment: CDR1 ENHRY and CDR2 SYGVKD. CDR3 protein: CAISDPSAGGPQFF. CDR3 nucleotide sequence: TGTGCCATCAGTGACCCCTCAGCGGGAGGGCCGCAGTTCTTC.

This chain joins TRBV9 and TRBJ2-3; D might be TRBD2 (5 bases). CDR3 size: 15 residues. Trimming cost V 0 bases and J 1 base, with 9 bases left between them. From germline, CDR1 is SGDLS and CDR2 YYNGEE. The CDR3 DNA reads as TGTGCCAGCAGCGTAGATTCAGCGGGCACAGATACGCAGTATTTT. It is translated as CASSVDSAGTDTQYF.

V is TRBV18 and J is TRBJ1-3; D gene unclear. The CDR3 covers 17 residues. Germline CDR1 KGHSH, CDR2 LQKENI. Trimming pared 2 bases from V and 0 bases from J, leaving 14 bases between. CDR3 coding DNA: TGTGCCAGCTCACCAAATCCCAGGCCCTTCTCTGGAAACACCATATATTTT. Its translation: CASSPNPRPFSGNTIYF.

The chain joins TRBV4-1 to TRBJ2-1, with TRBD1 as a possible D gene (5 bases). Trimming removed 0 bases at V and 2 bases at J, with 23 bases between. CDR1 MGHRA and CDR2 YSYEKL come from the germline V gene. This CDR3 has 20 residues. CDR3 protein: CASSQDRQRQQRLTYNEQFF. As DNA, the CDR3 is TGCGCCAGCAGCCAAGATCGCCAGAGACAGCAGCGACTTACCTACAATGAGCAGTTCTTC.

The chain joins TRBV19 to TRBJ2-6; 12 bases align to TRBD1. The J segment lost 2 bases and the V segment lost 8 bases, leaving 7 bases of the junction unmatched. This CDR3 has 17 residues. The germline V gene has CDR1 LNHDA and CDR2 SQIVND (reference sequence). The DNA for the CDR3 is TGTGCCAGTGTAACCGGGACAGGGGGCGCTGGGGCCAACGTCCTGACTTTC. Amino acids: CASVTGTGGAGANVLTF.

The chain combines TRBV7-8 with TRBJ2-1, with D possibly TRBD2 on 5 matching bases. This CDR3 has 17 amino acids. Germline lookup yields CDR1 SGHVS and CDR2 FQNEAQ. Between the trimmed V and J ends, which lost 0 bases and 0 bases, there was a span of 12 bases. The CDR3: CASSLAQEGSSYNEQFF. CDR3 in DNA: TGTGCCAGCAGCTTAGCGCAAGAGGGAAGCTCCTACAATGAGCAGTTCTTC.